The 26 T cell receptor beta chains presented below share a single source sample, sequenced in a study of cytomegalovirus exposure and HLA in healthy donors. Sequencing was performed with immunoSEQ multiplex PCR; in TCRdb, only in-frame clones are kept and a portion is missing. Seen here are under 140,000 clones, approximately 90% observed once, and the top ten hold 1.4%. Sample: PBMCs. The receptors here all came from a woman in her 30s in good health and CMV-seropositive.

The V gene is TRBV6-6, the J gene TRBJ1-1; TRBD1 aligns across 9 bases. Germline values: CDR1 MNHNY, CDR2 SVGAGI (reference sequence). This CDR3 region has 14 residues. The trim removed 0 bases at V and 4 bases at J, leaving 0 bases unmatched. The CDR3 DNA follows: TGTGCCAGCAGTTACTCGGACAGGGGCACTGAAGCTTTCTTT. This sequence encodes CASSYSDRGTEAFF.

This clone was seen more than once but under ten times. The CDR3 region has the DNA TGTGCCAGCAGCCCCGTTGGGGGGTACGAGCAGTACTTC. Amino acids: CASSPVGGYEQYF. This sequence joins TRBV11-2 and TRBJ2-7; D might be TRBD2 (6 bases). CDR3 length: 13 amino acids. In germline, CDR1 is SGHAT, CDR2 FQNNGV. Trimming removed 5 bases from V and 4 bases from J, with 12 bases in between.

This clone was observed a single time. The genes are TRBV5-1 and TRBJ2-2; TRBD1 matches 8 bases. CDR1 is SGHRS and CDR2 is YFSETQ in the germline V gene. V lost 5 bases and J lost 7; bases outside the gene matches: 7. CDR3 length: 14 residues. The CDR3 DNA sequence: TGCGCCAGCAGGCGACAGGGGAGTAGCGGGGAGCTGTTTTTT. This encodes CASRRQGSSGELFF.

The chain has TRBV4-1 and TRBJ1-5; 8 positions match TRBD1. The V gene end was trimmed by 1 base and the J gene end by 3 bases; junction bases not matched to a gene: 8. The CDR3 is made up of 17 amino acids. The germline gives CDR1 MGHRA, CDR2 YSYEKL. The CDR3 loop reads CASSQVFRTGFNQPQHF. The DNA of the CDR3 is TGCGCCAGCAGCCAAGTCTTCCGGACAGGGTTCAATCAGCCCCAGCATTTT.

The chain joins TRBV30 to TRBJ1-3; no clear D. The CDR3 is 16 residues long. CDR1 GTSNPN and CDR2 SVGIG come from the germline V gene (reference sequence). The V end lost 0 bases, the J end lost 0 bases, and 12 bases lay between the germline ends. CDR3 nucleotides: TGTGCCTGGAGTGTAAGCGGCGACTACTCTGGAAACACCATATATTTT. This gives the protein CAWSVSGDYSGNTIYF.

The rearrangement links TRBV27 to TRBJ2-5; tentatively, D is TRBD1 (5 bases). This CDR3 has 14 amino acids. CDR1 and CDR2 from the germline V gene are MNHEY and SMNVEV (reference sequence). Trimming stripped 4 bases from V and 1 base from J, with 10 bases between. The CDR3 sequence: CASSWWGLQETQYF. The CDR3 region has the DNA TGTGCCAGCAGTTGGTGGGGCCTCCAAGAGACCCAGTACTTC.

J is TRBJ2-1 and V is TRBV2, with D tentatively TRBD2 (5 bases). The CDR3 runs to 15 residues. Germline V lookup: CDR1 SNHLY, CDR2 FYNNEI. V lost 3 bases and J lost 0, with 9 bases in between. Here the CDR3 reads CASSDLGSSYNEQFF. Written as DNA, the CDR3 is TGTGCCAGCAGTGACTTAGGGAGCTCCTACAATGAGCAGTTCTTC. The variable domain in full, with the rest retrieved from reference TRBV2 and TRBJ2-1, is EPEVTQTPSHQVTQMGQEVILRCVPISNHLYFYWYRQILGQKVEFLVSFYNNEISEKSEIFDDQFSVERPDGSNFTLKIRSTKLEDSAMYFCASSDLGSSYNEQFFGPGTRLTVL.

The chain recombines TRBV7-9 with TRBJ2-7; the match to TRBD1 covers 8 bases. Germline V gene sequence: CDR1 SEHNR, CDR2 FQNEAQ (reference sequence). This CDR3 comprises 13 residues. V shed 6 bases and J 2 bases; nucleotides not matched to a gene: 3. As DNA, the CDR3 is TGTGCCAGCAGTGGACAGGGCCCCTACGAGCAGTACTTC. Translating gives CASSGQGPYEQYF.

The rearrangement uses TRBV4-2 and TRBJ2-7; 8 bases are a match to TRBD1. V was clipped by 2 bases and J by 0 bases; unmatched bases: 6. CDR3 size: 16 residues. CDR1 LGHNA and CDR2 YNFKEQ come from the germline V gene. As DNA, the CDR3 is TGTGCCAGCAGCCAATCAGGACAGGGATACTCCTACGAGCAGTACTTC. Translating it yields CASSQSGQGYSYEQYF.

The chain has TRBV5-1 and TRBJ1-1; D remains ambiguous. The CDR3 is 17 residues long. Germline V gives CDR1 SGHRS, CDR2 YFSETQ. The V end lost 1 base, the J end lost 4 bases, and 20 bases lay between the germline ends. CDR3 amino acids: CASSLRPDATMSTEAFF. The DNA for the CDR3 is TGCGCCAGCAGCTTGCGGCCCGATGCTACTATGAGCACTGAAGCTTTCTTT.

The chain carries TRBV11-2 and TRBJ2-7, with D possibly matching TRBD2 (5 bases). Germline V CDR1 and CDR2: SGHAT, FQNNGV. Deletions cut 2 bases from V and 1 base from J, with 12 bases between. The CDR3 sequence is 15 residues long. The CDR3 loop is CASSLYSGGSYEQYF. The CDR3 DNA follows: TGTGCCAGCAGCTTATACAGCGGAGGATCCTACGAGCAGTACTTC.

The chain recombines TRBV18 with TRBJ2-7; 7 bases line up with TRBD1. The CDR3 runs to 13 residues. Germline lookup yields CDR1 KGHSH and CDR2 LQKENI. The J segment lost 6 bases and the V segment lost 4 bases, leaving 6 bases of the junction unmatched. The CDR3 bases are TGTGCCAGCTCACTTAAGGGGGCAAGCGAGCAGTACTTC. Translating it yields CASSLKGASEQYF. The full variable domain, in which reference TRBV18 and TRBJ2-7 provide the parts outside the CDR3, is NAGVMQNPRHLVRRRGQEARLRCSPMKGHSHVYWYRQLPEEGLKFMVYLQKENIIDESGMPKERFSAEFPKEGPSILRIQQVVRGDSAAYFCASSLKGASEQYFGPGTRLTVT.

The chain links TRBV11-3 to TRBJ2-1; 11 bases are a match to TRBD1. This CDR3 contains 15 residues. The V segment lost 5 bases and the J segment 3 bases; nucleotides outside the gene matches: 3. Germline assignment: CDR1 SGHNT and CDR2 YENEEA. In DNA form, the CDR3 reads TGTGCCAGCAGCGCCGGGACAGGGGGCTACAATGAGCAGTTCTTC. This sequence encodes CASSAGTGGYNEQFF.

In this sample, this clone turned up a few times. One junction end disagrees with the germline gene, perhaps due to a read error. The V gene is TRBV10-1, the J gene TRBJ2-7; TRBD2 is a possible D gene (7 bases). The CDR3 totals 15 residues. CDR1 WNHNN and CDR2 SYGVQD come from the germline V gene (reference sequence). This chain's CDR3 is CASSPHRGSSSGDIF. Written as DNA, the CDR3 is TGCGCCAGCAGTCCTCATAGGGGGTCGTCCAGCGGGGACATATTC.

This sequence joins TRBV27 and TRBJ1-2, with D tentatively TRBD1 (5 bases). This CDR3 spans 15 amino acids. Trimming took off 3 bases at V and 5 bases at J, with 16 bases between the two ends. CDR1 and CDR2 (germline): MNHEY, SMNVEV (reference sequence). The CDR3 reads CASSFGRGSSYGYTF. The CDR3 bases are TGTGCCAGCAGTTTTGGGAGGGGCTCCAGTTATGGCTACACCTTC.

This chain joins TRBV4-1 and TRBJ1-4, with D unclear. Trimming removed 1 base at V and 8 bases at J, with 11 bases between. Per germline, CDR1 MGHRA and CDR2 YSYEKL. The CDR3 extends over 14 amino acids. CDR3 sequence reads: CASSQAREGEKLFF. Written as DNA, the CDR3 is TGCGCCAGCAGCCAAGCGAGGGAGGGAGAAAAACTGTTTTTT.

The V call is TRBV7-2, the J call TRBJ2-3, with a weak D call TRBD1 (5 bases). CDR1 SGHTA and CDR2 FQGNSA come from the germline V gene. V was trimmed by 1 base and J by 0 bases, leaving 8 bases between them. The CDR3 runs to 15 residues. CDR3 loop: CASSLVRDSTDTQYF. The CDR3 region has the DNA TGTGCCAGCAGCTTAGTCAGGGATAGCACAGATACGCAGTATTTT.

The chain couples TRBV12-5 to TRBJ2-1; 13 bases fit TRBD2. V shed 6 bases, J shed 8 bases, and the junction held 7 bases outside the gene matches. This CDR3 contains 15 residues. Germline V gene data show CDR1 as LGHNT and CDR2 as FRNRAP. CDR3 loop: CASGSGLAGVYEQFF. Written as DNA, the CDR3 is TGTGCTAGTGGCTCAGGACTAGCGGGAGTCTATGAGCAGTTCTTC.

The gene calls are TRBV5-5 and TRBJ1-4; D ambiguous. V was pared by 4 bases and J by 4 bases, with 2 bases between. Germline CDR1 and CDR2: SGHKS and YYEKEE (reference sequence). The CDR3 extends over 11 amino acids. The CDR3 coding sequence is TGTGCCAGCAGCCATAATGAAAAACTGTTTTTT. This gives the protein CASSHNEKLFF.

The V gene is TRBV6-6, the J gene TRBJ1-2, with 8 bases lining up with TRBD1. Germline V gene lookup returns CDR1 MNHNY and CDR2 SVGAGI (reference sequence). The CDR3 is 12 residues long. V lost 2 bases to trimming and J lost 13 bases; unmatched junction nucleotides: 6. This CDR3 reads CASSYGTGEFTF. Here the CDR3 DNA reads TGTGCCAGCAGTTACGGGACAGGCGAGTTCACCTTC.

The chain combines TRBV4-3 with TRBJ1-2; D possibly corresponds to TRBD1 (6 bases). V was cut by 0 bases and J by 5 bases, with 16 bases left in between. Germline values: CDR1 LGHNA, CDR2 YSLEER. There are 16 residues in the CDR3. The CDR3 DNA is TGCGCCAGCAGCCAAGATCCCGAAGGGACAAAGTATGGCTACACCTTC. This codes for CASSQDPEGTKYGYTF.

V gene TRBV5-8 combines with J gene TRBJ2-3; 8 nucleotides align to TRBD2. Germline CDR1 is SGHTS and CDR2 is YDEGEE. V dropped 4 bases and J dropped 0; count of bases not matched to a gene: 4. The CDR3 covers 15 residues. CDR3 amino acids: CASSLGGGSTDTQYF. The DNA for the CDR3 is TGTGCCAGCAGCCTCGGGGGGGGTAGCACAGATACGCAGTATTTT.

The chain uses TRBV19 and TRBJ2-2; 9 positions match TRBD2. The CDR3 is made up of 15 amino acids. J gave up 4 bases and V 8 bases, and 8 bases lay outside the gene matches. Germline V lookup: CDR1 LNHDA, CDR2 SQIVND (reference sequence). This CDR3 is CASSSRGGGTGELFF. Here the CDR3 DNA reads TGTGCCAGTTCTTCCCGCGGGGGGGGCACCGGGGAGCTGTTTTTT.

This clone was observed a handful of times. The chain joins TRBV4-3 to TRBJ2-2; D uncertain. The germline V gene encodes CDR1 LGHNA and CDR2 YSLEER. CDR3 length equals 14 residues. V was clipped by 3 bases and J by 4 bases, with 9 bases between them. CDR3 in DNA: TGCGCCAGCAGCCAGTCCTGGCCCACCGGGGAGCTGTTTTTT. This codes for CASSQSWPTGELFF.

The J gene is TRBJ2-7, the V gene TRBV28; 7 bases agree with TRBD2. V shed 8 bases, J shed 0 bases, and the junction held 7 bases outside the gene matches. Germline V lookup: CDR1 MDHEN, CDR2 SYDVKM. The length of the CDR3 is 14 residues. Here the CDR3 reads CASGQAGSSYEQYF. The CDR3 DNA reads as TGTGCCAGCGGCCAAGCGGGGAGCTCCTACGAGCAGTACTTC. The complete variable domain, with remaining parts taken from reference TRBV28 and TRBJ2-7, reads DVKVTQSSRYLVKRTGEKVFLECVQDMDHENMFWYRQDPGLGLRLIYFSYDVKMKEKGDIPEGYSVSREKKERFSLILESASTNQTSMYLCASGQAGSSYEQYFGPGTRLTVT.

The V gene is TRBV19, the J gene TRBJ2-6, with D possibly matching TRBD2 (6 bases). The CDR3 is made up of 15 amino acids. V was shortened by 5 bases and J by 2 bases, with 10 bases between the two germline ends. The V gene's germline CDR1 is LNHDA and CDR2 SQIVND (reference sequence). The CDR3 DNA follows: TGTGCCAGTAGTCAAGGGAGGACTGGGGCCAACGTCCTGACTTTC. As protein: CASSQGRTGANVLTF.